These T cell receptor beta chains were read from a single sample in a study of shared clonotypes between healthy human individuals. Using immunoSEQ multiplex PCR, the repertoire was profiled, and TCRdb retains in-frame clones only, with some absent. The sample consists of 750,000 to 1,000,000 clones, 85% to 95% of them appearing once. Sequencing input: naive CD8+ T cells sorted from blood. These receptor sequences come from a young man in good health. CDR3s include the opening cysteine and the closing phenylalanine or tryptophan. Fields, in order: J gene, clone size, V gene, D gene, CDR3 DNA, CDR3 protein. D genes are given only for firm matches. The listing skips clone size in some rows; elsewhere it reads once, few, many or a size class.

>TRBJ2-7|NA|TRBV19|NA
TGTGCCAGCTCGATGTGGGGGGGCAGTCAGTACGAGCAGTACTTC
CASSMWGGSQYEQYF
>TRBJ2-3|once|TRBV7-9|NA
TGTGCCAGCAGCTTAGTCCGTTCTCGTCAAGATACGCAGTATTTT
CASSLVRSRQDTQYF
>TRBJ1-1|NA|TRBV2|TRBD1
TGTGCCAGGGACAGGCCGGAGAACACTGAAGCTTTCTTT
CARDRPENTEAFF
>TRBJ2-1|NA|TRBV2|NA
TGTGCCAGCTTCATGGGGGGGACAGAGCTCTTCTCCTACAATGAGCAGTTCTTC
CASFMGGTELFSYNEQFF
>TRBJ1-5|NA|TRBV6-1|NA
TGTGCCAGCAGAGAAACAACCGCAGGGGACCCTTTGGAGCCCCAGCATTTT
CASRETTAGDPLEPQHF
>TRBJ2-7|NA|TRBV28|TRBD1
TGTGCCAGCACTCAAATACAGGGGGCGCCTTACGAGCAGTACTTC
CASTQIQGAPYEQYF
>TRBJ2-7|NA|TRBV9|TRBD2
TGTGCCAGCAGCGTAGAAGTGAGGGGGGGAATGGCGGGAGGTGGCGAGCAGTACTTC
CASSVEVRGGMAGGGEQYF
>TRBJ2-3|NA|TRBV28|TRBD2
TGTGCCAGCAGACGGACTAGCGGGAGATCAGATACGCAGTATTTT
CASRRTSGRSDTQYF
>TRBJ2-4|NA|TRBV28|NA
TGTGCCAGCAGCCAAACGTTGAGTTTAGCCAAAAACATTCAGTACTTC
CASSQTLSLAKNIQYF
>TRBJ2-7|NA|TRBV28|TRBD2
TGTGCCAGCAGTCCCGGACTAGCCATTTCCTACGAGCAGTACTTC
CASSPGLAISYEQYF
>TRBJ2-1|NA|TRBV5-1|NA
TGCGCCAGCAGCTTATTTGACAATGAGCAGTTCTTC
CASSLFDNEQFF
>TRBJ2-3|NA|TRBV7-6|TRBD2
TGTGCCAGCAGTGGCGGACTAGCGGGCACAGATACGCAGTATTTT
CASSGGLAGTDTQYF
>TRBJ2-1|many|TRBV4-2|TRBD2
TGTGCCAGCAGCCAAGGGGAGGGGACTAGCGGCAATGAGCAGTTCTTC
CASSQGEGTSGNEQFF
>TRBJ2-3|NA|TRBV4-3|TRBD2
TGCGCCAGCAGTCCGACGGGAGCGGGAGGGACAGATACGCAGTATTTT
CASSPTGAGGTDTQYF
>TRBJ1-1|NA|TRBV7-8|NA
TGTGCCAGCAGCGGGACACCTAACACTGAAGCTTTCTTT
CASSGTPNTEAFF
>TRBJ1-5|NA|TRBV5-5|TRBD1
TGTGCCAGCAGCCAGGGACAGGGAACATATCAGCCCCAGCATTTT
CASSQGQGTYQPQHF
>TRBJ2-2|NA|TRBV7-3|NA
TGTGCCAGCAGCCCTGGGGGGACCGGGGAGCTGTTTTTT
CASSPGGTGELFF
>TRBJ1-2|NA|TRBV28|NA
TGTGCCAGCAGTTCGGTTGGGGGCGACGAAGGCTACACCTTC
CASSSVGGDEGYTF
>TRBJ1-4|NA|TRBV18|NA
TGTGCCAGCTCACCCGTGGCAGGGGACGGAAAACTGTTTTTT
CASSPVAGDGKLFF
>TRBJ2-7|NA|TRBV29-1|NA
TGCAGCGTTGGTTCCGTGAGCACGGGGGAGCAGTACTTC
CSVGSVSTGEQYF
>TRBJ2-3|NA|TRBV11-3|TRBD2
TGTGCCAGCAGTGATCTGACTAGCGGGAGCACAGATACGCAGTATTTT
CASSDLTSGSTDTQYF
>TRBJ2-4|NA|TRBV2|NA
TGTGCCAGCTGGGCGGCGGAGAGCCAGGGGATTCAGTACTTC
CASWAAESQGIQYF
>TRBJ1-3|NA|TRBV28|NA
TGTGCCAGCAGTTTGGACAGCTCATCTGGAAACACCATATATTTT
CASSLDSSSGNTIYF
>TRBJ1-5|once|TRBV28|NA
TGTGCCAGCACCCTGGGGATGGGAACTCAGCCCCAGCATTTT
CASTLGMGTQPQHF
>TRBJ2-7|once|TRBV27|TRBD1
TGTGCCAGCAGTACAGGACAGGGCCTGGTTTACGAGCAGTACTTC
CASSTGQGLVYEQYF
>TRBJ2-5|NA|TRBV29-1|TRBD2
TGCAGCGTTGAAAAGGGACTAGCGGGAGTTGACGAGACCCAGTACTTC
CSVEKGLAGVDETQYF